This T cell receptor (beta chain) stems from a study of T-cell reconstitution after alpha-beta-depleted transplantation in children. CDR3 size: 15 residues. Trimming removed 1 base from V and 2 bases from J, with 10 bases in between. Germline CDR1 is SGHKS and CDR2 is YYEKEE (reference sequence). TCRbeta library preparation incorporated unique molecular identifiers. TCRdb passed the PCR reads through MiXCR, listing each CDR3 protein once. The table shows over 70,000 distinct CDR3 sequences, with roughly 8.8% occurring only once. The table lists this clonotype with many counts. The chain carries TRBV5-5 and TRBJ2-1, with D perhaps matching TRBD1 (5 bases). Sequenced material: PBMCs from the stem cell graft donor, taken from the stem cell graft. The origin of this receptor is a human donor who donated a stem cell graft to a child with congenital amegakaryocytic thrombocytopenia. In nucleotides, the CDR3 is TGTGCCAGCAGCTTGACAGGCATGACCTACAATGAGCAGTTCTTC. As protein: CASSLTGMTYNEQFF.